The rows below give T cell receptor beta chains drawn from one sample of a study of Graves' ophthalmopathy and Graves' hyperthyroidism. TCRdb reprocessed the multiplex PCR reads with MiXCR, giving one entry per CDR3 protein. Seen here are 240,000 or so distinct CDR3 sequences, around 50% observed once, and the top ten hold roughly half. Sequencing was carried out using peripheral blood. These TCRs come from an adult man with Graves' ophthalmopathy. The CDR3 runs from the conserved cysteine through the conserved F or W. D genes are given only for firm matches. The size field is filled for only some rows; it gives once, few, many or a size class.

J gene | V gene | D gene | clone size | CDR3 protein | CDR3 DNA
TRBJ2-7 | TRBV7-3 | . | . | CASSLVGSKGEQYF | TGTGCCAGCAGTTTAGTTGGTAGTAAAGGCGAGCAGTACTTC
TRBJ2-6 | TRBV7-2 | TRBD1 | . | CASSWGQGKSSGANVLTF | TGTGCCAGCAGCTGGGGACAGGGGAAAAGCTCTGGGGCCAACGTCCTGACTTTC
TRBJ2-7 | TRBV7-2 | TRBD2 | few | CASSLASGSLNEQYF | TGTGCCAGCAGCTTAGCTAGCGGGAGTCTGAACGAGCAGTACTTC
TRBJ1-2 | TRBV20-1 | . | few | CSARDHAGQTSNYGYTF | TGCAGTGCTAGAGATCATGCAGGCCAAACTTCTAACTATGGCTACACCTTC
TRBJ2-7 | TRBV15 | TRBD1 | . | CATTDRGRYEQYF | TGTGCCACCACGGACAGGGGCCGATACGAGCAGTACTTC
TRBJ1-1 | TRBV19 | . | . | CASSIGGEAFF | TGTGCCAGTAGTATTGGCGGTGAAGCTTTCTTT
TRBJ1-2 | TRBV10-2 | . | . | CASSDGAAKYGYTF | TGCGCCAGCAGTGACGGGGCCGCTAAATATGGCTACACCTTC
TRBJ1-1 | TRBV24-1 | . | many | CATSTNTEAFF | TGTGCCACCAGTACAAACACTGAAGCTTTCTTT
TRBJ2-5 | TRBV11-2 | . | . | CASSFGLRGDETQYF | TGTGCCAGCAGCTTTGGTCTCAGGGGTGACGAGACCCAGTACTTC
TRBJ1-2 | TRBV5-1 | TRBD1 | . | CASRLSTGADGYTF | TGCGCCAGCAGACTCTCGACAGGGGCGGATGGCTACACCTTC
TRBJ2-6 | TRBV20-1 | TRBD1 | . | CSALDRENVLTF | TGCAGTGCTTTGGACAGGGAAAACGTCCTGACTTTC
TRBJ1-2 | TRBV29-1 | TRBD1 | many | CSVERPRDSNYGYTF | TGCAGCGTTGAACGTCCCCGGGACAGTAACTATGGCTACACCTTC
TRBJ1-1 | TRBV5-1 | TRBD1 | . | CASKLGTGGLNTEAFF | TGCGCCAGCAAACTGGGGACAGGGGGGCTCAACACTGAAGCTTTCTTT
TRBJ1-5 | TRBV19 | TRBD1 | . | CASSPNLTGALRSNQPQHF | TGTGCCAGTAGTCCCAACCTGACAGGGGCCCTCAGGAGCAATCAGCCCCAGCATTTT
TRBJ2-7 | TRBV7-9 | . | few | CASSLGAGDYEQYF | TGTGCCAGCAGCTTAGGTGCAGGCGACTACGAGCAGTACTTC
TRBJ2-2 | TRBV15 | TRBD2 | few | CATSRVSGMLWTGELFF | TGTGCCACCAGCAGGGTCAGCGGGATGCTTTGGACCGGGGAGCTGTTTTTT
TRBJ2-7 | TRBV12-3/TRBV12-4 | . | . | CASVRGFTYEQYF | TGTGCTAGTGTGAGGGGGTTTACCTACGAGCAGTACTTC
TRBJ1-1 | TRBV25-1 | . | . | CASSDAGTGNTEAFF | TGTGCCAGCAGTGACGCGGGGACGGGGAACACTGAAGCTTTCTTT
TRBJ2-7 | TRBV29-1 | . | . | CSVEEGVVYEQYF | TGCAGCGTTGAAGAGGGGGTGGTCTACGAGCAGTACTTC
TRBJ2-7 | TRBV4-1 | . | . | CASSQYAGSSYEQYF | TGCGCCAGCAGCCAATATGCCGGAAGCTCCTACGAGCAGTACTTC
TRBJ2-2 | TRBV24-1 | . | . | CATSDLHWTGELFF | TGTGCCACCAGTGATTTGCATTGGACCGGGGAGCTGTTTTTT
TRBJ1-1 | TRBV9 | . | . | CASTFKGRDTEAFF | TGCGCCAGCACCTTCAAGGGGAGGGACACTGAAGCTTTCTTT
TRBJ2-7 | TRBV9 | TRBD2 | . | CASSVGLAGDYYEQYF | TGTGCCAGCAGCGTAGGCCTAGCGGGAGACTACTACGAGCAGTACTTC
TRBJ2-2 | TRBV7-7 | . | few | CASSLSRQGGELFF | TGTGCTAGCAGCTTATCACGGCAGGGCGGGGAGCTGTTTTTT
TRBJ1-3 | TRBV4-1 | . | . | CASSQPTGRSGNTIYF | TGCGCCAGCAGCCAACCTACGGGTCGCTCAGGAAACACCATATATTTT
TRBJ2-7 | TRBV29-1 | TRBD1 | . | CSVLGDRRTYEQYF | TGCAGCGTCTTGGGGGACAGGCGAACCTACGAGCAGTACTTC
TRBJ1-5 | TRBV2 | . | . | CASISRRRYSNQPQHF | TGTGCCAGCATCTCCAGGCGGAGATATAGCAATCAGCCCCAGCATTTT
TRBJ1-2 | TRBV5-4 | TRBD1 | few | CASSLSGTGGTGYTF | TGTGCCAGCAGCTTGTCTGGGACAGGGGGCACTGGCTACACCTTC
TRBJ2-2 | TRBV2 | . | . | CASSPGLAVRELFF | TGTGCCAGCAGTCCCGGACTGGCGGTTAGGGAGCTGTTTTTT
TRBJ1-4 | TRBV20-1 | . | . | CSTDFPGGRPTIRQRDEKLFF | TGCAGTACCGACTTCCCAGGCGGGAGGCCTACAATAAGGCAACGGGATGAAAAACTGTTTTTT
TRBJ1-5 | TRBV2 | TRBD1 | . | CTCRTGPNQPQHF | TGTACCTGCAGGACAGGGCCCAATCAGCCCCAGCATTTT
TRBJ2-5 | TRBV25-1 | TRBD2 | many | CASSESLAGGRQQETQYF | TGTGCCAGCAGTGAGTCTCTAGCGGGGGGGCGTCAGCAAGAGACCCAGTACTTC
TRBJ2-1 | TRBV24-1 | TRBD1 | . | CATSGQGANNEQFF | TGTGCCACCTCGGGACAGGGGGCGAACAATGAGCAGTTCTTC
TRBJ2-7 | TRBV7-3 | TRBD1 | many | CASRGQGASYEQYF | TGTGCCAGCAGGGGACAGGGGGCCTCCTACGAGCAGTACTTC
TRBJ2-5 | TRBV24-1 | TRBD1 | . | CASRGWTGGKETQYF | TGTGCCAGCAGAGGATGGACAGGGGGAAAAGAGACCCAGTACTTC
TRBJ1-2 | TRBV20-1 | . | . | CSARDIRGEVYGYTF | TGCAGTGCTAGAGATATACGGGGCGAGGTCTATGGCTACACCTTC
TRBJ2-5 | TRBV7-9 | TRBD1 | . | CASSPPGQGWETQYF | TGTGCCAGCAGCCCACCGGGACAGGGATGGGAGACCCAGTACTTC
TRBJ1-1 | TRBV9 | . | few | CASSVTGENTEAFF | TGTGCCAGCAGCGTGACAGGTGAGAACACTGAAGCTTTCTTT
TRBJ1-5 | TRBV7-9 | TRBD1 | . | CASSLGTGAGQPQHF | TGTGCCAGCAGCTTAGGGACAGGGGCCGGTCAGCCCCAGCATTTT
TRBJ1-2 | TRBV24-1 | TRBD1 | few | CATSDGTASNYGYTF | TGTGCCACCAGTGATGGGACAGCCTCTAACTATGGCTACACCTTC